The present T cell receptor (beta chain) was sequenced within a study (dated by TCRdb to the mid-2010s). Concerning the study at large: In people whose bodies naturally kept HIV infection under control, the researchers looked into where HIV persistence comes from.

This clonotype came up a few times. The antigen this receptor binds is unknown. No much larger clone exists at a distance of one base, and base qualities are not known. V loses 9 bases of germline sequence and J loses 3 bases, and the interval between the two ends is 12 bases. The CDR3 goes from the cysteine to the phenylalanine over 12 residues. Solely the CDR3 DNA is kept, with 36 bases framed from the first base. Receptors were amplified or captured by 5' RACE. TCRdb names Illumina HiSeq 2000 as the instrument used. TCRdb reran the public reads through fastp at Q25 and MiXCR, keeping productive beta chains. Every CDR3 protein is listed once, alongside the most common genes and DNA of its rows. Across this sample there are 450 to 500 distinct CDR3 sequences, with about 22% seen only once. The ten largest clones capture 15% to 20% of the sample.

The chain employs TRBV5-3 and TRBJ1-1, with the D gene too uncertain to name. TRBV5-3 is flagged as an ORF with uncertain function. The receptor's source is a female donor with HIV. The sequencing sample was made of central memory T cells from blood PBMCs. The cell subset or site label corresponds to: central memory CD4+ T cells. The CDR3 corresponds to CATPLGYTEAFF. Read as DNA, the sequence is TGTGCCACCCCCCTCGGTTACACTGAAGCTTTCTTT.